The 21 T cell receptor beta chains below were found in one sample sequenced in a study of OX40 agonist ivuxolimab in advanced cancers. Only in-frame clones appear in the TCRdb table, and some are missing; sequencing was by immunoSEQ multiplex PCR. This table holds 55,000 to 65,000 clones, over 75% found once. The material sequenced was CD4+ or CD8+ T cells sorted from blood, taken in a trial of the OX40 agonist ivuxolimab. The receptors here all came from an adult with an advanced solid tumor such as melanoma, head and neck, liver or kidney cancer.

The chain links TRBV28 to TRBJ2-2; D is unresolved. Germline V gene sequence: CDR1 MDHEN, CDR2 SYDVKM. V was cut by 5 bases and J by 0 bases, with 4 bases left in between. CDR3 length: 13 amino acids. As DNA, the CDR3 is TGTGCCAGCAGTGGGCCGAACACCGGGGAGCTGTTTTTT. Protein: CASSGPNTGELFF.

V gene TRBV30 combines with J gene TRBJ2-7; D may be TRBD1 (6 bases). The CDR3 is made up of 15 amino acids. The V gene lost 1 base and the J gene lost 0 bases, with 13 bases spanning the gap. Germline assignment: CDR1 GTSNPN and CDR2 SVGIG (reference sequence). The CDR3 loop reads CAWSALDRISYEQYF. CDR3 nucleotides: TGTGCCTGGAGTGCTTTAGACAGGATCTCCTACGAGCAGTACTTC.

The chain uses TRBV5-6 and TRBJ1-2; D may be TRBD1 (6 bases). The ends were cut back, 0 bases at V and 6 bases at J, with 6 bases in the middle. The length of the CDR3 is 12 residues. Germline CDR1 SGHDT, CDR2 YYEEEE. This chain's CDR3 is CASSLGQDGYTF. The CDR3 nucleotides are TGTGCCAGCAGCTTGGGACAGGATGGCTACACCTTC.

This rearrangement joins TRBV5-4 to TRBJ2-7; 10 positions agree with TRBD2. The ends lost 3 bases at V and 1 base at J; junction bases unmatched: 1. CDR1 is SGHNT, CDR2 YYREEE, per germline (reference sequence). The CDR3 runs to 14 residues. This CDR3 reads CASSSSGGSYEQYF. The CDR3, as DNA: TGTGCCAGCAGCTCTAGCGGGGGATCCTACGAGCAGTACTTC.

This clone turned up a few times. CDR3 region: CASSIDGTSLGNEQFF. In nucleotides, the CDR3 is TGTGCCAGTAGTATAGATGGGACATCCTTGGGCAATGAGCAGTTCTTC. The V gene is TRBV19, the J gene TRBJ2-1, with a tentative D call TRBD1 (6 bases). This CDR3 has 16 residues. V lost 0 bases, J lost 6 bases, and 15 bases lay in between. Germline-derived CDR1 and CDR2 are LNHDA and SQIVND (reference sequence).

CDR3 sequence reads: CASSLQTQQDQPQHF. The CDR3 DNA reads as TGTGCCAGCAGCCTACAGACCCAGCAGGATCAGCCCCAGCATTTT. The chain joins TRBV27 to TRBJ1-5; D ambiguous. The CDR3 sequence is 15 residues long. Trimming left V 6 bases short and J 5 bases short, with 17 bases between. Germline V gene lookup returns CDR1 MNHEY and CDR2 SMNVEV (reference sequence).

The chain couples TRBV7-9 to TRBJ2-5; the D is unclear. The CDR3 sequence is 13 residues long. Germline V gene lookup returns CDR1 SEHNR and CDR2 FQNEAQ (reference sequence). Deletions cut 1 base from V and 2 bases from J, with 5 bases between. CDR3 loop: CASSLDQQETQYF. Here the CDR3 DNA reads TGTGCCAGCAGCTTAGACCAACAAGAGACCCAGTACTTC.

The V gene is TRBV7-2, the J gene TRBJ2-7; 7 positions agree with TRBD1. V gave up 1 base and J gave up 3 bases; unmatched junction bases: 3. There are 14 residues in the CDR3. Germline CDR1 SGHTA, CDR2 FQGNSA. The CDR3 sequence is CASSLGQGGYEQYF. As DNA, the CDR3 is TGTGCCAGCAGCTTAGGACAGGGTGGCTACGAGCAGTACTTC. The entire variable domain, with the rest obtained from reference TRBV7-2 and TRBJ2-7, is as follows: GAGVSQSPSNKVTEKGKDVELRCDPISGHTALYWYRQSLGQGLEFLIYFQGNSAPDKSGLPSDRFSAERTGGSVSTLTIQRTQQEDSAVYLCASSLGQGGYEQYFGPGTRLTVT.

The rearrangement links TRBV5-1 to TRBJ2-1, with D perhaps TRBD1 or TRBD2 (5 bases each). Deletions cut 4 bases from V and 5 bases from J, with 13 bases between. This CDR3 spans 14 amino acids. Looked up from germline, CDR1 is SGHRS and CDR2 is YFSETQ. The CDR3 loop is CASSPTGRDNEQFF. The CDR3 nucleotides are TGCGCCAGCAGCCCCACGGGACGCGACAATGAGCAGTTCTTC.

The chain is built from TRBV30 and TRBJ1-2; D call uncertain. Deletions cut 0 bases from V and 2 bases from J, with 16 bases between. This CDR3 contains 16 residues. CDR1 and CDR2 (germline): GTSNPN, SVGIG (reference sequence). The chain's CDR3 is CAWSVPLGRANYGYTF. The DNA of the CDR3 is TGTGCCTGGAGTGTACCCCTGGGTAGGGCGAACTATGGCTACACCTTC.

The V call is TRBV7-8, the J call TRBJ2-3, with D possibly TRBD1 on 5 matching bases. V gave up 8 bases and J gave up 2 bases, with 17 bases separating them. Germline V gene lookup returns CDR1 SGHVS and CDR2 FQNEAQ. The CDR3 has 15 amino acids. For the CDR3, the DNA is TGTGCCAGCCGCGCCAGGGCAGGGTTCACAGATACGCAGTATTTT. Translating it yields CASRARAGFTDTQYF. Filled out from reference TRBV7-8 and TRBJ2-3, the complete variable domain reads GAGVSQSPRYKVAKRGQDVALRCDPISGHVSLFWYQQALGQGPEFLTYFQNEAQLDKSGLPSDRFFAERPEGSVSTLKIQRTQQEDSAVYLCASRARAGFTDTQYFGPGTRLTVL.

The rearrangement uses TRBV2 and TRBJ1-2; a weak D match, TRBD1 (5 bases). The V end was cut by 3 bases, the J end by 6 bases, with 11 bases between. This CDR3 has 13 amino acids. Germline V gives CDR1 SNHLY, CDR2 FYNNEI. CDR3 residues: CASSDGREDGYTF. DNA of the CDR3: TGTGCCAGCAGTGACGGCAGGGAGGATGGCTACACCTTC.

This clone was detected only a few times. V usage is TRBV2 and J usage is TRBJ1-5; D is perhaps TRBD1 (5 bases). This CDR3 spans 12 amino acids. Trimming took off 5 bases at V and 4 bases at J, with 6 bases between the two ends. CDR1 SNHLY and CDR2 FYNNEI come from the germline V gene. This chain's CDR3 is CASSQGNQPQHF. The CDR3 DNA sequence: TGTGCCAGCAGTCAGGGAAATCAGCCCCAGCATTTT.

A single count supports this clone. The chain carries TRBV2 and TRBJ1-2, with a tentative D call TRBD1 (5 bases). V was shortened by 3 bases and J by 4 bases, with 15 bases between the two germline ends. This CDR3 comprises 15 residues. Germline CDR1 and CDR2: SNHLY and FYNNEI. DNA for the CDR3: TGTGCCAGCAGTGATGGGACGGTGAGTGGCTATGGCTACACCTTC. Translation: CASSDGTVSGYGYTF. The full variable domain, its missing parts supplied by reference TRBV2 and TRBJ1-2, is EPEVTQTPSHQVTQMGQEVILRCVPISNHLYFYWYRQILGQKVEFLVSFYNNEISEKSEIFDDQFSVERPDGSNFTLKIRSTKLEDSAMYFCASSDGTVSGYGYTFGSGTRLTVV.

The rearrangement joins TRBV2 to TRBJ1-1, with unresolved D. Germline V gives CDR1 SNHLY, CDR2 FYNNEI. Between the trimmed V and J ends, which lost 2 bases and 6 bases, there was a span of 10 bases. The CDR3 has 13 residues. The CDR3 coding sequence is TGTGCCAGCAGTGAAACGGCAAGGTCTGAAGCTTTCTTT. Translation gives CASSETARSEAFF. Variable domain in full (rest from reference TRBV2 and TRBJ1-1): EPEVTQTPSHQVTQMGQEVILRCVPISNHLYFYWYRQILGQKVEFLVSFYNNEISEKSEIFDDQFSVERPDGSNFTLKIRSTKLEDSAMYFCASSETARSEAFFGQGTRLTVV.

V is TRBV30 and J is TRBJ1-4, with unresolved D. Germline loops: CDR1 GTSNPN, CDR2 SVGIG (reference sequence). V gave up 3 bases and J gave up 7 bases, with 15 bases separating them. The CDR3 has 14 amino acids. This chain's CDR3 is CAWSKTVLGEKLFF. The CDR3 region has the DNA TGTGCCTGGAGCAAGACCGTTCTAGGTGAAAAACTGTTTTTT.

The V and J genes are TRBV20-1 and TRBJ2-1; D is ambiguous. The CDR3 sequence is 11 residues long. The V end was cut by 2 bases, the J end by 7 bases, with 6 bases between. In germline, CDR1 is DFQATT, CDR2 SNEGSKA (reference sequence). In DNA, the CDR3 is TGCAGTGCTAGATGGATTAATGAGCAGTTCTTC. It is translated as CSARWINEQFF.

The chain uses TRBV30 and TRBJ1-4; 8 positions agree with TRBD1. The germline V gene encodes CDR1 GTSNPN and CDR2 SVGIG (reference sequence). With V trimmed by 5 bases and J by 0 bases, 2 bases remained unmatched. The CDR3 covers 14 residues. The CDR3, as DNA: TGTGCCTGGGGGGGACAGGCAACTAATGAAAAACTGTTTTTT. This translates into CAWGGQATNEKLFF.

This sequence joins TRBV6-1 and TRBJ1-1; the match to TRBD1 covers 8 bases. V lost 6 bases to trimming and J lost 2 bases; unmatched junction nucleotides: 2. The CDR3 is made up of 13 amino acids. In germline, CDR1 is MNHNS, CDR2 SASEGT. Here the CDR3 DNA reads TGTGCCAGCAGGGGACAGGTTAACACTGAAGCTTTCTTT. It translates to CASRGQVNTEAFF.

V is TRBV6-6 and J is TRBJ1-5; D perhaps matches TRBD1 (6 bases). The CDR3 consists of 15 residues. Trimming cost V 3 bases and J 4 bases, with 13 bases left between them. Germline assignment: CDR1 MNHNY and CDR2 SVGAGI (reference sequence). The CDR3 DNA follows: TGTGCCAGCAGTTATTCCGACAGGAGTAATCAGCCCCAGCATTTT. It yields the protein CASSYSDRSNQPQHF.

The chain carries TRBV2 and TRBJ2-3; TRBD1 agrees at 11 bases. Germline V lookup: CDR1 SNHLY, CDR2 FYNNEI. V dropped 7 bases and J dropped 4; count of bases not matched to a gene: 7. This CDR3 has 15 amino acids. CDR3 coding DNA: TGTGCCAGCAATACCCCGGGACAGGGGGCAGATACGCAGTATTTT. Protein: CASNTPGQGADTQYF.